These 10 T cell receptor beta chains were sequenced from one sample in a study of immune evolution from preneoplasia to lung adenocarcinoma. Some clones are missing from TCRdb's copy, which holds only in-frame ones; the method was immunoSEQ multiplex PCR. The data contain roughly 3,700 clones, around 84% of them singletons. The sequenced material came from FFPE lung adenocarcinoma in situ tissue. The origin of the receptors is a person aged 65-85 years with lung adenocarcinoma.

J is TRBJ1-5 and V is TRBV19; the match to TRBD1 covers 7 bases. There are 15 residues in the CDR3. V shed 5 bases, J shed 4 bases, and the junction held 8 bases outside the gene matches. The germline V gene encodes CDR1 LNHDA and CDR2 SQIVND (reference sequence). The CDR3 sequence is CASSFTGVENQPQHF. Here the CDR3 DNA reads TGTGCCAGTAGTTTCACAGGGGTAGAAAATCAGCCCCAGCATTTT.

The CDR3 DNA is TGTGCCAGCAAACTCACTAGCGGGAGTGGCAATGAGCAGTTCTTC. The encoded protein is CASKLTSGSGNEQFF. V usage is TRBV6-5 and J usage is TRBJ2-1; 11 bases fit TRBD2. Trimming removed 7 bases from V and 6 bases from J; junction bases left unmatched: 8. This CDR3 region has 15 residues. In germline, CDR1 is MNHEY, CDR2 SVGAGI.

V and J are TRBV19 and TRBJ1-4, with D unclear. Germline CDR1 LNHDA, CDR2 SQIVND (reference sequence). V was pared by 7 bases and J by 7 bases, with 19 bases between. The CDR3 covers 15 residues. Here the CDR3 DNA reads TGTGCCAGTACCCCCCGGGCCCACCGAGGTGAAAAACTGTTTTTT. It translates to CASTPRAHRGEKLFF.

The chain employs TRBV7-9 and TRBJ2-5; 9 nucleotides agree with TRBD2. V dropped 7 bases and J dropped 4; count of bases not matched to a gene: 4. The CDR3 loop spans 13 amino acids. Germline V gene lookup returns CDR1 SEHNR and CDR2 FQNEAQ (reference sequence). The CDR3 protein is CASNTGLAETQYF. DNA of the CDR3: TGTGCCAGCAACACGGGACTAGCAGAGACCCAGTACTTC.

Worth noting for this clone: One end of the junction varies from germline; a read error may be responsible. The chain employs TRBV6-4 and TRBJ2-1, with D tentatively TRBD2 (6 bases). This CDR3 contains 13 residues. Germline CDR1 reads MRHNA; CDR2 reads SNTAGT. The CDR3 reads CASSRDSDNEQFF. The CDR3 DNA reads TGTGCCAGCAGTAGGGACTCCGACAATGAGCAGTTCTTC.

The rearrangement links TRBV19 to TRBJ1-5, with D unresolved. The germline V gene encodes CDR1 LNHDA and CDR2 SQIVND (reference sequence). The CDR3 runs 12 residues. V was clipped by 7 bases and J by 9 bases, with 13 bases between them. The CDR3 sequence: CASTPPSGPQHF. In DNA, the CDR3 is TGTGCCAGTACTCCCCCGTCTGGGCCCCAGCATTTT.

The chain carries TRBV6-4 and TRBJ2-3, with D unclear. The CDR3 runs to 13 residues. Trimming left V 5 bases short and J 5 bases short, with 11 bases between. Germline V lookup: CDR1 MRHNA, CDR2 SNTAGT. As DNA, the CDR3 is TGTGCCAGCAGTCCTCAGCGTGGAGATACGCAGTATTTT. Its protein product is CASSPQRGDTQYF.

The rearrangement uses TRBV30 and TRBJ1-1, with a possible D match to TRBD1 (5 bases). The CDR3 runs to 12 residues. Germline CDR1 reads GTSNPN; CDR2 reads SVGIG (reference sequence). In nucleotides, the CDR3 is TGTGCTGGCCGGGGGGTATGGACTGAAGCTTTCTTT. Its translation: CAGRGVWTEAFF.

The chain uses TRBV5-6 and TRBJ1-3; TRBD1 might be the D (6 bases). V was cut by 4 bases and J by 4 bases, with 9 bases left in between. In germline, CDR1 is SGHDT, CDR2 YYEEEE. The CDR3 is 13 residues long. CDR3 amino acids: CASSIGQGNTIYF. CDR3 nucleotide sequence: TGTGCCAGCAGCATCGGACAGGGAAACACCATATATTTT.

V gene TRBV20-1 combines with J gene TRBJ2-2, with D unclear. The germline V and J ends were trimmed by 7 bases and 4 bases, with 7 bases remaining between them. Germline CDR1 reads DFQATT; CDR2 reads SNEGSKA (reference sequence). The CDR3 runs to 11 residues. The CDR3 nucleotides are TGCAGTGTAACACGCACCGGGGAGCTGTTTTTT. Translated, it gives CSVTRTGELFF.